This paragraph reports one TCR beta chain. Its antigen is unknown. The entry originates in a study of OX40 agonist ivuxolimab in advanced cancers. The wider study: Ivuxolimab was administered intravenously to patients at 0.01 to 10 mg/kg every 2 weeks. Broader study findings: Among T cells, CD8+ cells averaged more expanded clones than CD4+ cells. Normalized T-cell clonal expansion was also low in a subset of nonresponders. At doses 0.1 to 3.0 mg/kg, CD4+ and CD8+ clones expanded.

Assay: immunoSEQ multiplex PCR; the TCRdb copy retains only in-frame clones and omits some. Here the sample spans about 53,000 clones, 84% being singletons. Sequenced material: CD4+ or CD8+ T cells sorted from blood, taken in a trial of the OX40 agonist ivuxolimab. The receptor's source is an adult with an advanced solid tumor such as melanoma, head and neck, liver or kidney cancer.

CDR3 in amino acids: CASSPSEGYRNIQYF. CDR3 nucleotide sequence: TGTGCCAGCTCACCATCCGAGGGGTACAGAAACATTCAGTACTTC. The gene calls are TRBV18 and TRBJ2-4; tentatively, D is TRBD1 or TRBD2 (5 bases each). Germline V gene sequence: CDR1 KGHSH, CDR2 LQKENI. V was trimmed by 2 bases and J by 6 bases, leaving 14 bases between them. The CDR3 loop spans 15 amino acids.